The T cell receptor (beta chain) under discussion was sequenced for a study of Ad26.COV2.S vaccination and SARS-CoV-2 variants. Across the whole study: Ad26.COV2.S, an intramuscular injection, was given once or twice 56 days apart.

Generated by immunoSEQ multiplex PCR, the TCRdb table keeps only in-frame clones and is missing some. Of roughly 320,000 clones in the sample, about 86% were seen once. Treatment defined: 15 to 20 received Ad26.COV2.S at low or high dose, single or two shots; 5 received placebo; per-sample allocation not given. Sampling occurred on day 63 after the first vaccine or placebo injection. Recruitment in Boston yielded a donor of adult age, 18-55 years. This CDR3 is built from 18 residues. Germline loops: CDR1 MNHEY, CDR2 SMNVEV (reference sequence). V gave up 1 base and J gave up 0 bases; unmatched junction bases: 9.

The source is a person between 18 and 65 years old who received the Ad26.COV2.S COVID-19 vaccine or a placebo. Sequenced material: peripheral blood, taken in a trial of Ad26.COV2.S vaccine versus placebo. V is TRBV27 and J is TRBJ1-5; 7 positions match TRBD1. The CDR3, as DNA: TGTGCCAGCAGTTTATTGGCGGGACAGCCTTATAGCAATCAGCCCCAGCATTTT. This codes for CASSLLAGQPYSNQPQHF.